The 27 T cell receptor beta chains below were found in one sample sequenced in a study of T cells in narcolepsy. Sequenced by immunoSEQ multiplex PCR; TCRdb stores in-frame clones only, minus some. Of 30,000 to 40,000 clones listed, about 80% are singletons. Sequenced sample: memory (CD45RA-) CD4+ T cells from blood. Every receptor here comes from a human donor in good health.

In its sample, this clone was seen a few times. V and J are TRBV5-4 and TRBJ1-6; weak D call: TRBD1 (5 bases). V dropped 0 bases and J dropped 8 bases, with 15 bases sitting between them. CDR3 length: 16 residues. Germline loops: CDR1 SGHNT, CDR2 YYREEE (reference sequence). In DNA form, the CDR3 reads TGTGCCAGCAGCTTGGTTAGAGGGGCGGTTGATTCACCCCTCCACTTT. This sequence encodes CASSLVRGAVDSPLHF.

The V gene is TRBV4-1, the J gene TRBJ2-3; TRBD2 matches at 16 bases. There are 18 residues in the CDR3. The ends lost 2 bases at V and 4 bases at J; junction bases unmatched: 6. Germline V CDR1 and CDR2: MGHRA, YSYEKL. In DNA form, the CDR3 reads TGCGCCAGCAGCCAAAAGGCCGGGACTAGCGGGGGGGCAGATACGCAGTATTTT. Its translation: CASSQKAGTSGGADTQYF.

This chain links TRBV6-5 with TRBJ1-1, with D unclear. Germline V gene lookup returns CDR1 MNHEY and CDR2 SVGAGI. V was clipped by 2 bases and J by 1 base, with 11 bases between them. CDR3 length equals 15 residues. The DNA for the CDR3 is TGTGCCAGCAGTTACCCCCGGAGCGCGAACACTGAAGCTTTCTTT. Translating it yields CASSYPRSANTEAFF.

This clone was recorded once. CDR3 amino acids: CSVAKRPDTQYF. The CDR3 coding sequence is TGCAGCGTTGCCAAACGCCCAGATACGCAGTATTTT. The chain employs TRBV29-1 and TRBJ2-3; no reliable D call. The CDR3 spans 12 residues. V was trimmed by 4 bases and J by 4 bases, leaving 9 bases between them. Germline V CDR1 and CDR2: SQVTM, ANQGSEA.

CDR3 sequence (DNA): TGTGCCAGCAGCGGGACTAGTTCCCAAGAGACCCAGTACTTC. This encodes CASSGTSSQETQYF. J is TRBJ2-5 and V is TRBV2, with 8 positions matching TRBD2. Losses at the gene ends were 6 bases for V and 1 base for J; bases not matched to a gene: 4. The CDR3 spans 14 residues. The germline V gene encodes CDR1 SNHLY and CDR2 FYNNEI.

The chain recombines TRBV5-4 with TRBJ1-2, with TRBD1 matching over 7 bases. CDR1 and CDR2 from the germline V gene are SGHNT and YYREEE (reference sequence). The CDR3 sequence is 15 residues long. J lost 3 bases, V lost 3 bases, and 8 bases had no gene match. DNA for the CDR3: TGTGCCAGCAGCTCTCGTGCCCAGGGGGACTATGGCTACACCTTC. Protein sequence: CASSSRAQGDYGYTF.

This chain connects TRBV19 to TRBJ1-1, with 9 bases identical to TRBD1. V dropped 4 bases and J dropped 7; count of bases not matched to a gene: 13. This CDR3 is 16 amino acids long. Germline assignment: CDR1 LNHDA and CDR2 SQIVND (reference sequence). DNA for the CDR3: TGTGCCAGTAGTACCGGGACAGGGAGACTTCATGGTGAAGCTTTCTTT. This codes for CASSTGTGRLHGEAFF.

V and J are TRBV30 and TRBJ1-1; no clear D gene. Deletions cut 4 bases from V and 0 bases from J, with 15 bases between. Germline-derived CDR1 and CDR2 are GTSNPN and SVGIG (reference sequence). CDR3 length: 15 amino acids. The chain's CDR3 is CAWKGGYLVNTEAFF. The CDR3 region has the DNA TGTGCCTGGAAAGGCGGTTATTTGGTGAACACTGAAGCTTTCTTT.

V gene TRBV14 combines with J gene TRBJ2-5, with D perhaps assigned TRBD1 or TRBD2 (6 bases each). The CDR3 is 16 residues long. V dropped 0 bases and J dropped 5 bases, with 16 bases sitting between them. Germline CDR1 and CDR2: SGHDN and FVKESK. The CDR3 DNA reads TGTGCCAGCAGCCAAGATTGGAAAGGGGGGCGTGAGACCCAGTACTTC. It encodes CASSQDWKGGRETQYF.

The chain is built from TRBV6-1 and TRBJ1-3; D gene uncertain. Germline CDR1 and CDR2: MNHNS and SASEGT. The CDR3 runs to 14 residues. V lost 2 bases to trimming and J lost 0 bases, with 5 bases between them. The CDR3 here is CASSELFSGNTIYF. The CDR3 DNA follows: TGTGCCAGCAGTGAACTCTTCTCTGGAAACACCATATATTTT.

The rearrangement uses TRBV29-1 and TRBJ2-3; TRBD2 aligns across 8 bases. J lost 2 bases, V lost 2 bases, and 9 bases had no gene match. CDR1 is SQVTM, CDR2 ANQGSEA, per germline. CDR3 size: 16 residues. CDR3 bases: TGCAGCGTTGAAATCCTAGCGGGTACTGTCACAGATACGCAGTATTTT. Residues: CSVEILAGTVTDTQYF.

The CDR3, as DNA: TGCGCCAGCAGCGGGGGACAGGGGCGCACAGATACGCAGTATTTT. This sequence encodes CASSGGQGRTDTQYF. The rearrangement links TRBV5-1 to TRBJ2-3; 10 bases agree with TRBD1. Germline-derived CDR1 and CDR2 are SGHRS and YFSETQ. Germline trimming cut 4 bases from V and 1 base from J; bases unmatched to any gene: 3. This CDR3 is 15 amino acids long.

A few counts support this clone. The rearrangement joins TRBV29-1 to TRBJ1-2, with a possible D match to TRBD1 (5 bases). CDR1 and CDR2 from the germline V gene are SQVTM and ANQGSEA. The CDR3 length is 12 residues. V was clipped by 4 bases and J by 1 base, with 7 bases between them. Here the CDR3 reads CSVGGGNYGYTF. In DNA, the CDR3 is TGCAGCGTTGGGGGGGGTAACTATGGCTACACCTTC. Full variable domain (outside the CDR3, taken from reference TRBV29-1 and TRBJ1-2): SAVISQKPSRDICQRGTSLTIQCQVDSQVTMMFWYRQQPGQSLTLIATANQGSEATYESGFVIDKFPISRPNLTFSTLTVSNMSPEDSSIYLCSVGGGNYGYTFGSGTRLTVV.

This chain connects TRBV15 to TRBJ1-5; no firm D call. V was shortened by 3 bases and J by 1 base, with 13 bases between the two germline ends. The germline V gene encodes CDR1 LNHNV and CDR2 YYDKDF (reference sequence). This CDR3 spans 16 amino acids. The DNA for the CDR3 is TGTGCCACCAGCAGGGCCCCCGTCGGAAGCAATCAGCCCCAGCATTTT. This gives the protein CATSRAPVGSNQPQHF.

The gene calls are TRBV19 and TRBJ1-5; D is undetermined. The germline V gene has CDR1 LNHDA and CDR2 SQIVND (reference sequence). The V gene lost 5 bases and the J gene lost 1 base, with 6 bases spanning the gap. The length of the CDR3 is 13 residues. The DNA for the CDR3 is TGTGCCAGTAGTTTAAACAGCAATCAGCCCCAGCATTTT. This sequence encodes CASSLNSNQPQHF. Filled out from reference TRBV19 and TRBJ1-5, the complete variable domain reads DGGITQSPKYLFRKEGQNVTLSCEQNLNHDAMYWYRQDPGQGLRLIYYSQIVNDFQKGDIAEGYSVSREKKESFPLTVTSAQKNPTAFYLCASSLNSNQPQHFGDGTRLSIL.

CDR3 DNA: TGCGCCAGCAGCCCTTCGGCGGCTGGGGCCAACGTCCTGACTTTC. Protein: CASSPSAAGANVLTF. This chain uses TRBV5-1 with TRBJ2-6; D is unresolved. CDR1 is SGHRS, CDR2 YFSETQ, per germline. V was trimmed by 4 bases and J by 2 bases, leaving 10 bases between them. There are 15 residues in the CDR3.

This chain links TRBV6-5 with TRBJ2-3; no clear D gene. Trimming cost V 5 bases and J 5 bases, with 14 bases left between them. This CDR3 spans 14 amino acids. CDR1 and CDR2 (germline): MNHEY, SVGAGI. The CDR3 loop is CASSERLVLDTQYF. In DNA, the CDR3 is TGTGCCAGCAGTGAAAGGCTAGTTTTAGATACGCAGTATTTT.

The rearrangement uses TRBV29-1 and TRBJ2-5; tentative D call: TRBD1 (5 bases). Germline values: CDR1 SQVTM, CDR2 ANQGSEA. The V end lost 5 bases, the J end lost 2 bases, and 15 bases lay between the germline ends. The CDR3 contains 14 residues. DNA of the CDR3: TGCAGCGTTATTAGCAGGGCGGAGCAAGAGACCCAGTACTTC. Protein: CSVISRAEQETQYF. Variable domain in full (rest from reference TRBV29-1 and TRBJ2-5): SAVISQKPSRDICQRGTSLTIQCQVDSQVTMMFWYRQQPGQSLTLIATANQGSEATYESGFVIDKFPISRPNLTFSTLTVSNMSPEDSSIYLCSVISRAEQETQYFGPGTRLLVL.

The genes are TRBV30 and TRBJ1-2; D is ambiguous. Deletions cut 3 bases from V and 4 bases from J, with 9 bases between. CDR1 GTSNPN and CDR2 SVGIG come from the germline V gene (reference sequence). The CDR3 extends over 12 amino acids. The CDR3 bases are TGTGCCTGGAGGGCCAGATCCTATGGCTACACCTTC. Amino acids: CAWRARSYGYTF.

Only one count was recorded for this clone. The chain combines TRBV6-6 with TRBJ2-7; no reliable D call. Germline V gives CDR1 MNHNY, CDR2 SVGAGI (reference sequence). There are 12 residues in the CDR3. The ends were cut back, 8 bases at V and 4 bases at J, with 12 bases in the middle. CDR3 sequence (DNA): TGTGCCAGCCAGAAGGGAAAATACGAGCAGTACTTC. This sequence encodes CASQKGKYEQYF.

The chain is built from TRBV4-1 and TRBJ1-5, with D possibly being TRBD1 (6 bases). This CDR3 has 15 amino acids. Germline lookup yields CDR1 MGHRA and CDR2 YSYEKL. V was trimmed by 0 bases and J by 3 bases, leaving 9 bases between them. In DNA, the CDR3 is TGCGCCAGCAGCCAAGATGGGGGGCACAATCAGCCCCAGCATTTT. Amino acids: CASSQDGGHNQPQHF.

The chain is built from TRBV21-1 and TRBJ1-1; no DNA check was done on the table's D call, TRBD1. TRBV21-1 is a pseudogene segment. This CDR3 spans 15 amino acids. The CDR3 nucleotides read TGTGCCAGCAGCAAAGTTGCGAGACAGAACACTGAAGCTTTCTTT. Translated, it gives CASSKVARQNTEAFF.

Only a few counts were recorded for this clone. The gene calls are TRBV9 and TRBJ1-3; 7 positions agree with TRBD1. Per germline, CDR1 SGDLS and CDR2 YYNGEE. Losses at the gene ends were 1 base for V and 3 bases for J; bases not matched to a gene: 1. This CDR3 has 14 residues. The DNA of the CDR3 is TGTGCCAGCAGCGTAAACAGGGGTGGAAACACCATATATTTT. Protein product: CASSVNRGGNTIYF.

The rearrangement joins TRBV25-1 to TRBJ1-1; the D gene is possibly TRBD1 (6 bases). The CDR3 contains 14 residues. V shed 4 bases and J shed 4 bases, with 13 bases lying between them. Germline CDR1 MGHDK, CDR2 SYGVNS. The CDR3 loop is CASSAGAVGTEAFF. DNA for the CDR3: TGTGCCAGCAGTGCAGGGGCCGTGGGCACTGAAGCTTTCTTT.

This sequence joins TRBV30 and TRBJ2-5; 8 bases fit TRBD2. The V gene's germline CDR1 is GTSNPN and CDR2 SVGIG (reference sequence). After removal of 5 bases from V and 2 bases from J, the junction contained 10 bases not matched to a gene. There are 15 residues in the CDR3. CDR3 amino acids: CAWGRLARAQETQYF. The CDR3, as DNA: TGTGCCTGGGGGAGACTAGCGCGAGCTCAAGAGACCCAGTACTTC.

This clone was picked up a small number of times. The genes are TRBV6-6 and TRBJ1-1; 9 bases line up with TRBD1. V lost 0 bases to trimming and J lost 4 bases; unmatched junction nucleotides: 3. This CDR3 comprises 15 residues. In germline, CDR1 is MNHNY, CDR2 SVGAGI (reference sequence). The CDR3 DNA sequence: TGTGCCAGCAGTTACTCGAAGACAGGGGGCACTGAAGCTTTCTTT. Translation gives CASSYSKTGGTEAFF.

This sequence joins TRBV20-1 and TRBJ2-1; perhaps TRBD2 as D (5 bases). Germline CDR1 DFQATT, CDR2 SNEGSKA (reference sequence). The CDR3 length is 11 residues. With 6 bases removed from V and 9 bases from J, the gap between germline ends came to 12 bases. The CDR3 DNA reads TGCAGTGCGGGGAGCCGCGGTGAGCAGTTCTTC. This codes for CSAGSRGEQFF.